These 25 T cell receptor beta chains originate from one sample sequenced in a study of radiation and T cells in renal cell carcinoma (TCRdb year 2020). The time point label on this specimen signifies: blood 2 weeks post-SBRT. The meaning of the sample's treatment or condition label: 15 Gy SBRT to primary tumor, nephrectomy 4 weeks later. Libraries were constructed by the immunoSEQ multiplex PCR assay. TCRdb provides this immuneACCESS table in a form limited to in-frame rearrangements. Some clones are lacking; in checked studies, under half of them reflect an unresolved V gene, and why the rest are absent is not known. For this sample the table gives about 150,000 clones, of which 87% were detected only once. The ten largest clones capture 13% of the sample. The sample here was blood, taken from a patient whose treatment included radiotherapy and nephrectomy. These receptor sequences come from a woman aged 45-60 years with renal cell carcinoma.

The chain combines TRBV7-3 with TRBJ1-2; no reliable D call. The germline V gene has CDR1 SGHTA and CDR2 FQGTGA. V was trimmed by 7 bases and J by 3 bases, leaving 12 bases between them. The CDR3 loop spans 13 amino acids. CDR3 DNA: TGTGCCAGCAACCCTAGGGAGGACTATGGCTACACCTTC. Amino acids: CASNPREDYGYTF.

The rearrangement links TRBV28 to TRBJ1-2, with D perhaps matching TRBD1 (6 bases). V was clipped by 6 bases and J by 2 bases, with 13 bases between them. This CDR3 has 14 amino acids. Germline CDR1 and CDR2: MDHEN and SYDVKM. The CDR3 region is CASRRGGTNYGYTF. For the CDR3, the DNA is TGTGCCAGCAGAAGGGGGGGCACCAACTATGGCTACACCTTC.

The V and J genes are TRBV2 and TRBJ1-6; no clear D gene. The CDR3 is 14 residues long. Germline assignment: CDR1 SNHLY and CDR2 FYNNEI. V gave up 4 bases and J gave up 4 bases, with 8 bases separating them. The CDR3, as DNA: TGTGCCAGCAGTGCCCGGTCGTATAATTCACCCCTCCACTTT. This gives the protein CASSARSYNSPLHF. Based on the CDR3 plus reference TRBV2 and TRBJ1-6, the full variable domain is EPEVTQTPSHQVTQMGQEVILRCVPISNHLYFYWYRQILGQKVEFLVSFYNNEISEKSEIFDDQFSVERPDGSNFTLKIRSTKLEDSAMYFCASSARSYNSPLHFGNGTRLTVT.

V gene TRBV9 combines with J gene TRBJ1-3; D remains ambiguous. Germline CDR1 and CDR2: SGDLS and YYNGEE. The V end was cut by 6 bases, the J end by 4 bases, with 11 bases between. This CDR3 is built from 13 residues. The CDR3 nucleotides read TGTGCCAGCACCATGGGGAGGGGAAACACCATATATTTT. Amino acid sequence: CASTMGRGNTIYF.

The V call is TRBV6-6, the J call TRBJ1-2; 8 bases align to TRBD1. CDR1 MNHNY and CDR2 SVGAGI come from the germline V gene (reference sequence). The J segment lost 5 bases and the V segment lost 8 bases, leaving 10 bases of the junction unmatched. This CDR3 comprises 14 residues. The CDR3 bases are TGTGCCAGCTGGCGTCAGGGGGCAAAGTATGGCTACACCTTC. This encodes CASWRQGAKYGYTF.

The chain is built from TRBV5-1 and TRBJ2-2; D gene ambiguous. The CDR3 runs to 13 residues. Per germline, CDR1 SGHRS and CDR2 YFSETQ. V dropped 8 bases and J dropped 2 bases, with 10 bases sitting between them. The CDR3 bases are TGCGCCAGTAAGGACGGAAACACCGGGGAGCTGTTTTTT. This sequence encodes CASKDGNTGELFF. Combining the CDR3 with reference TRBV5-1 and TRBJ2-2 gives the whole variable domain KAGVTQTPRYLIKTRGQQVTLSCSPISGHRSVSWYQQTPGQGLQFLFEYFSETQRNKGNFPGRFSGRQFSNSRSEMNVSTLELGDSALYLCASKDGNTGELFFGEGSRLTVL.

The V call is TRBV18, the J call TRBJ1-3; unclear D gene. CDR1 KGHSH and CDR2 LQKENI come from the germline V gene. This CDR3 region has 16 residues. V was cut by 1 base and J by 0 bases, with 10 bases left in between. CDR3 in DNA: TGTGCCAGCTCACCACTTCTGGCAGGCTCTGGAAACACCATATATTTT. It yields the protein CASSPLLAGSGNTIYF.

This chain uses TRBV7-2 with TRBJ1-1; tentatively, D is TRBD1 (5 bases). Germline CDR1 SGHTA, CDR2 FQGNSA. V was cut by 1 base and J by 1 base, with 7 bases left in between. CDR3 length: 14 residues. As DNA, the CDR3 is TGTGCCAGCAGCTTAGTAAGGGGGAACACTGAAGCTTTCTTT. Translation: CASSLVRGNTEAFF.

The chain recombines TRBV7-2 with TRBJ2-2, with TRBD1 as a possible D gene (5 bases). V lost 6 bases and J lost 3, with 8 bases in between. CDR3 size: 13 residues. CDR1 is SGHTA and CDR2 is FQGNSA in the germline V gene. DNA of the CDR3: TGTGCCAGCAGTTCGACAGACACCGGGGAGCTGTTTTTT. As protein: CASSSTDTGELFF.

This clone has ten or more counts. The chain links TRBV6-4 to TRBJ2-3; the match to TRBD2 covers 9 bases. This CDR3 region has 15 residues. The V and J ends lost 8 bases and 2 bases, in that order; junction bases with no gene match: 8. The germline gives CDR1 MRHNA, CDR2 SNTAGT. The CDR3 DNA is TGTGCCAGCGCCGGGACTAGCCTGTCCACAGATACGCAGTATTTT. Protein sequence: CASAGTSLSTDTQYF.

The rearrangement uses TRBV9 and TRBJ2-3; either TRBD1 or TRBD2 may supply D (5 bases each). The CDR3 loop spans 14 amino acids. Deletions cut 5 bases from V and 9 bases from J, with 19 bases between. Per germline, CDR1 SGDLS and CDR2 YYNGEE. This CDR3 is CASSPLWRGGTQYF. CDR3 sequence (DNA): TGTGCCAGCAGTCCCCTTTGGCGTGGGGGAACGCAGTATTTT.

This chain connects TRBV16 to TRBJ2-1, with 9 bases lining up with TRBD1. There are 14 residues in the CDR3. The ends lost 4 bases at V and 5 bases at J; junction bases unmatched: 3. Germline V gives CDR1 KGHSY, CDR2 FQNENV. The CDR3 bases are TGTGCCAGCAGCCCCGGGACAGGGAACAATGAGCAGTTCTTC. This encodes CASSPGTGNNEQFF.

This clone was found once. The chain recombines TRBV5-1 with TRBJ2-7, with 10 bases aligning to TRBD1. V was pared by 3 bases and J by 1 base, with 1 base of the junction left unmatched. The length of the CDR3 is 14 residues. CDR1 and CDR2 (germline): SGHRS, YFSETQ. The CDR3 spells CASSWDRGSYEQYF. The CDR3 DNA sequence: TGCGCCAGCAGCTGGGACAGGGGATCCTACGAGCAGTACTTC.

The chain recombines TRBV7-3 with TRBJ2-3; D is ambiguous. Trimming removed 0 bases at V and 6 bases at J, with 7 bases between. The germline V gene encodes CDR1 SGHTA and CDR2 FQGTGA. The CDR3 is 13 residues long. The CDR3 sequence: CASSLTFPDTQYF. CDR3 sequence (DNA): TGTGCCAGCAGCTTAACATTCCCGGATACGCAGTATTTT. Supplemented by reference TRBV7-3 and TRBJ2-3, the full variable domain reads GAGVSQTPSNKVTEKGKYVELRCDPISGHTALYWYRQSLGQGPEFLIYFQGTGAADDSGLPNDRFFAVRPEGSVSTLKIQRTERGDSAVYLCASSLTFPDTQYFGPGTRLTVL.

A single count supports this clone. As DNA, the CDR3 is TGTGCCAGTAGTATCGGGTTGCAGGGGGAACACTATGGCTACACCTTC. Encoded protein: CASSIGLQGEHYGYTF. The chain links TRBV19 to TRBJ1-2, with 7 bases that match TRBD1. CDR3 length equals 16 residues. In germline, CDR1 is LNHDA, CDR2 SQIVND (reference sequence). V lost 3 bases, J lost 3 bases, and 10 bases stayed unmatched.

J is TRBJ1-1 and V is TRBV7-6, with TRBD1 as a possible D gene (6 bases). There are 16 residues in the CDR3. Looked up from germline, CDR1 is SGHVS and CDR2 is FNYEAQ. V gave up 4 bases and J gave up 1 base, with 16 bases separating them. The CDR3 nucleotides read TGTGCCAGCAGCTCCCGCCGTGCGGGGGCGAACACTGAAGCTTTCTTT. It is translated as CASSSRRAGANTEAFF.

The rearrangement links TRBV9 to TRBJ1-6; 8 nucleotides align to TRBD1. V was clipped by 4 bases and J by 5 bases; unmatched bases: 5. The germline V gene encodes CDR1 SGDLS and CDR2 YYNGEE. The CDR3 totals 15 residues. CDR3 nucleotide sequence: TGTGCCAGCAGCCCCCAACAGGGGGATAATTCACCCCTCCACTTT. This encodes CASSPQQGDNSPLHF.

The chain has TRBV18 and TRBJ1-1; D is perhaps TRBD1 (5 bases). The germline CDR1 and CDR2 sequences are KGHSH and LQKENI. The CDR3 runs to 14 residues. The ends were cut back, 3 bases at V and 3 bases at J, with 11 bases in the middle. DNA of the CDR3: TGTGCCAGCTCACCGGGGGGACTTTACACTGAAGCTTTCTTT. Translating it yields CASSPGGLYTEAFF.

The chain joins TRBV5-1 to TRBJ2-3, with 11 bases aligning to TRBD2. Germline loops: CDR1 SGHRS, CDR2 YFSETQ. The V segment lost 0 bases and the J segment 5 bases; nucleotides outside the gene matches: 5. The CDR3 loop spans 16 amino acids. CDR3 DNA sequence: TGCGCCAGCAGCTTGGTAGCGGGGGGGCGTATAGATACGCAGTATTTT. This sequence encodes CASSLVAGGRIDTQYF. Looking up the rest from reference TRBV5-1 and TRBJ2-3 gives the full variable domain: KAGVTQTPRYLIKTRGQQVTLSCSPISGHRSVSWYQQTPGQGLQFLFEYFSETQRNKGNFPGRFSGRQFSNSRSEMNVSTLELGDSALYLCASSLVAGGRIDTQYFGPGTRLTVL.

CDR3 nucleotide sequence: TGTGCCAGCAGCGTAAGTCAGGGGGCGTCCTACGAGCAGTACTTC. Encoded protein: CASSVSQGASYEQYF. The V call is TRBV9, the J call TRBJ2-7; 8 bases are shared with TRBD1. This CDR3 is 15 amino acids long. Trimming at V came to 1 base and at J to 1 base, leaving 4 bases not matched to a gene. CDR1 is SGDLS, CDR2 YYNGEE, per germline.

J is TRBJ1-1 and V is TRBV6-1, with TRBD1 matching 7 bases. After removal of 7 bases from V and 2 bases from J, the junction contained 10 bases not matched to a gene. CDR3 length equals 15 residues. The germline V gene encodes CDR1 MNHNS and CDR2 SASEGT. The CDR3 DNA sequence: TGTGCCAGCAACCCTCAGGGGGGGGAAAACACTGAAGCTTTCTTT. Amino acid sequence: CASNPQGGENTEAFF.

The rearrangement uses TRBV13 and TRBJ2-7; D possibly corresponds to TRBD1 (5 bases). CDR1 is PRHDT, CDR2 FYEKMQ, per germline (reference sequence). Trimming removed 5 bases at V and 5 bases at J, with 13 bases between. The length of the CDR3 is 13 residues. CDR3 region: CASSVTLGHEQYF. Written as DNA, the CDR3 is TGTGCCAGCAGCGTTACGTTGGGGCACGAGCAGTACTTC. The whole variable domain, filled in from reference TRBV13 and TRBJ2-7, reads AAGVIQSPRHLIKEKRETATLKCYPIPRHDTVYWYQQGPGQDPQFLISFYEKMQSDKGSIPDRFSAQQFSDYHSELNMSSLELGDSALYFCASSVTLGHEQYFGPGTRLTVT.

The chain couples TRBV18 to TRBJ1-1; D is undetermined. The V gene's germline CDR1 is KGHSH and CDR2 LQKENI. Trimming took 1 base from V and 1 from J, leaving 7 bases between them. CDR3 length: 14 amino acids. CDR3 in DNA: TGTGCCAGCTCACCACAGTGGGGGAACACTGAAGCTTTCTTT. Translated, it gives CASSPQWGNTEAFF. Full variable domain (remainder filled in from reference TRBV18 and TRBJ1-1): NAGVMQNPRHLVRRRGQEARLRCSPMKGHSHVYWYRQLPEEGLKFMVYLQKENIIDESGMPKERFSAEFPKEGPSILRIQQVVRGDSAAYFCASSPQWGNTEAFFGQGTRLTVV.

V is TRBV30 and J is TRBJ1-3; D is undetermined. CDR1 and CDR2 from the germline V gene are GTSNPN and SVGIG (reference sequence). V dropped 4 bases and J dropped 6 bases, with 7 bases sitting between them. CDR3 length: 11 residues. The CDR3 DNA sequence: TGTGCCTGGACAACTGAAAACACCATATATTTT. This sequence encodes CAWTTENTIYF.

The rearrangement uses TRBV7-2 and TRBJ1-1; possible D gene TRBD1, 5 bases. CDR3 length: 14 amino acids. In germline, CDR1 is SGHTA, CDR2 FQGNSA. V lost 0 bases to trimming and J lost 1 base, with 6 bases between them. The CDR3 protein is CASSLARGNTEAFF. For the CDR3, the DNA is TGTGCCAGCAGCTTAGCTAGGGGGAACACTGAAGCTTTCTTT.